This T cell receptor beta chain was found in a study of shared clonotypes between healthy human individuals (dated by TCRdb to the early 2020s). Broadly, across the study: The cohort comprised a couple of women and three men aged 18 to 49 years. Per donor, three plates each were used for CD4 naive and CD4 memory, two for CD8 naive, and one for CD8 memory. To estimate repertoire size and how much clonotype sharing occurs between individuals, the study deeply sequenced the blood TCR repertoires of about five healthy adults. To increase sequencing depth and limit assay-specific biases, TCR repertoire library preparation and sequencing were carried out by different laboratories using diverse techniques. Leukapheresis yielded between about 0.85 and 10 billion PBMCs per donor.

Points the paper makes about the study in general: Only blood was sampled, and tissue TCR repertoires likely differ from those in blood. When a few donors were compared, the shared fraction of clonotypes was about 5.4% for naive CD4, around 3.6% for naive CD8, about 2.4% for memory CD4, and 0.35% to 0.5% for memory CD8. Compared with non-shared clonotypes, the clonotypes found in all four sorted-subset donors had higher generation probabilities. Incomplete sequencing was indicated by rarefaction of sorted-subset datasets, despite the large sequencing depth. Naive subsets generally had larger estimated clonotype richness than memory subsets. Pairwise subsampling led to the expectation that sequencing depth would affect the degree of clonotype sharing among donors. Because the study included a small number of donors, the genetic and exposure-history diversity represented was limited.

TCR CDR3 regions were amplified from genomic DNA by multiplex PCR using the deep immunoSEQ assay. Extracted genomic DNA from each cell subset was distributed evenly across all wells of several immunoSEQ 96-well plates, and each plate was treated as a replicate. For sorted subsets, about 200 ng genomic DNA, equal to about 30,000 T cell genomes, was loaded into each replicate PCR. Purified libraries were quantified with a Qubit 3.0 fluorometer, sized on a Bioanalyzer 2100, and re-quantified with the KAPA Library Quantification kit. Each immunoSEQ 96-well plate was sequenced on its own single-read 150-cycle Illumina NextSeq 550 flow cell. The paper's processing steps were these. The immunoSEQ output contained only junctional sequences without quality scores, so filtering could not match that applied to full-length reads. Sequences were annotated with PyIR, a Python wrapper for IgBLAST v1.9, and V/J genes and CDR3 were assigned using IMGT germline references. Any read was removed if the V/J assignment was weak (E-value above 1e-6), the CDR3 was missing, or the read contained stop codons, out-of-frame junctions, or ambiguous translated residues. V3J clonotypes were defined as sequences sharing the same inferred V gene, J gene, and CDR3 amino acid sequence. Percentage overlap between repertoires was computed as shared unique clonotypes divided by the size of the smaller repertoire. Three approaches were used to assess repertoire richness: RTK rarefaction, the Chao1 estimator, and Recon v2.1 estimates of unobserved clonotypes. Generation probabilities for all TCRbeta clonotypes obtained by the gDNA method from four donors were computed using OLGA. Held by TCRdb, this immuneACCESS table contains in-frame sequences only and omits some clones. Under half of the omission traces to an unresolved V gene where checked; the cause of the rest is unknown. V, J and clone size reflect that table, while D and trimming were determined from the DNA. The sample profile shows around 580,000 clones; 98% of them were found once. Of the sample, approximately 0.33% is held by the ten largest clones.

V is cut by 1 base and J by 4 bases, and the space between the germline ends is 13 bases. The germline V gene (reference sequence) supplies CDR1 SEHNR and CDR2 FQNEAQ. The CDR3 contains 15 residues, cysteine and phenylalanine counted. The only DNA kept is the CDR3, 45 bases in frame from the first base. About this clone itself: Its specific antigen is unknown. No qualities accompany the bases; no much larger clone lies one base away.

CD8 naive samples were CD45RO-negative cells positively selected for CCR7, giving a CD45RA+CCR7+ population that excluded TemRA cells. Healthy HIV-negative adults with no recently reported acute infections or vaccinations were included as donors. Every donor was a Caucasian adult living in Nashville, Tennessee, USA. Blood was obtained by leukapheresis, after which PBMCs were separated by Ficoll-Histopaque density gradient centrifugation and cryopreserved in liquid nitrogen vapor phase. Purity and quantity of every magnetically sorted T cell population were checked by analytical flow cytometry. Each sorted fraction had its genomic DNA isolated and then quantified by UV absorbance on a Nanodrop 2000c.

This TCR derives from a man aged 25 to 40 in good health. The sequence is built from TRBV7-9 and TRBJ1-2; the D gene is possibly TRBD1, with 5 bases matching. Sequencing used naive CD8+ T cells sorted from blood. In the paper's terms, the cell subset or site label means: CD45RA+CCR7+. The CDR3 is CASSLVGVGGYGYTF. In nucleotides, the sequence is TGTGCCAGCAGCTTAGTAGGGGTCGGTGGCTATGGCTACACCTTC.